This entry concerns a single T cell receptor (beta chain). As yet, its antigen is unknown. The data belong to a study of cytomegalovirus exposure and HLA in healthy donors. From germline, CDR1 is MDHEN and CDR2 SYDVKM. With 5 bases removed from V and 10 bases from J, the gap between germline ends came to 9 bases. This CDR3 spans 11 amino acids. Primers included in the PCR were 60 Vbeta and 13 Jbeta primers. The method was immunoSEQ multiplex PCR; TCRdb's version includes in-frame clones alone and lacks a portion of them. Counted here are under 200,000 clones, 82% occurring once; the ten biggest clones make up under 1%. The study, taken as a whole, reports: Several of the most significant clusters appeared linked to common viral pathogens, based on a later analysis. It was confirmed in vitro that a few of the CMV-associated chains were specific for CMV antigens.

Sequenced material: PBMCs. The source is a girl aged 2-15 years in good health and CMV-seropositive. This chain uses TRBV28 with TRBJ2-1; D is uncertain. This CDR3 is CASSHRGEQFF. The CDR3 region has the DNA TGTGCCAGCAGTCACCGTGGCGAGCAGTTCTTC.